This T cell receptor (beta chain) was recovered during a study of CD8+CD57+ T cells in acquired aplastic anemia. Study as a whole: The DNA of sorted CD4+ and CD8+ cells averaged around 3 ug.

Germline values: CDR1 MNHEY, CDR2 SVGEGT. The CDR3 sequence is 15 residues long. Unmatched junction bases numbered 10, after V lost 6 bases and J lost 7 bases. The patients chosen for sequencing had shown expansion of CD8+CD57+ cells (detected by flow cytometry). Both TCR beta VDJ combination and CDR3 sequence profiling were carried out. Genomic DNA was the template for this profiling. TCRdb reanalysed the reads using MiXCR and keeps one entry per CDR3 protein. The sample carries about 160,000 distinct CDR3 sequences, approximately 51% recorded once. The sample was sorted CD4+, CD8+, or CD8+CD57+ T cells (not recorded which) from PBMCs. The source is a human donor with aplastic anemia. The rearrangement uses TRBV6-2 or TRBV6-3 and TRBJ2-1, with 9 bases identical to TRBD1. CDR3 in amino acids: CASRPTGGQRNEQFF. The CDR3 nucleotides read TGTGCCAGCAGGCCCACAGGGGGCCAGAGGAATGAGCAGTTCTTC.